This record looks at one TCR beta chain sequence and its context. Antigen specificity is unknown. The sample originates from a study of cytomegalovirus exposure and HLA in healthy donors. Study-wide background: An earlier analysis identified under 130 million unique TCR beta sequences in approximately 190 million T cells. Study conclusions and caveats: HLA alleles were associated with 15,000 to 20,000 TCR beta sequences in a later analysis at 0.05 false discovery rate. Associated with cytomegalovirus, according to the listing, were approximately 160 TCR beta chains. In vitro data verified three CMV-associated chains as specific for CMV antigens.

The PCR had 60 Vbeta and 13 Jbeta primers. Clones were read by immunoSEQ multiplex PCR, and TCRdb kept only the in-frame ones, dropping some. The sample includes about 140,000 clones, around 80% of them seen just once. This clonotype was obtained from a man in his forties in good health and CMV-seropositive. Sequencing used PBMCs.

As DNA, the CDR3 is TGTGCCAGCAGTAACAGCAGGGGGAACTATAATTCACCCCTCCACTTT. Amino acids: CASSNSRGNYNSPLHF. The chain is built from TRBV27 and TRBJ1-6; 7 positions match TRBD1. Trimming took 5 bases from V and 3 from J; bases not matched to a gene: 7. The germline V gene has CDR1 MNHEY and CDR2 SMNVEV (reference sequence). The CDR3 covers 16 residues.